This record concerns one T cell receptor beta chain sequence. The target antigen is unknown. With V trimmed by 4 bases and J by 6 bases, 12 bases remained unmatched. From germline, CDR1 is MGHRA and CDR2 YSYEKL. The CDR3 has 16 amino acids. This specimen comes from a study of cytomegalovirus exposure and HLA in healthy donors. Points from the study as a whole: Owing to their indistinguishability, certain V segments, notably TRBV6-2 and TRBV6-3, were excluded.

The PCR had 60 Vbeta and 13 Jbeta primers. Some clones are missing from TCRdb's copy, which holds only in-frame ones; the method was immunoSEQ multiplex PCR. This table holds some 77,000 clones, 80% found once. Sequences were obtained from PBMCs. This receptor was obtained from a woman in her 50s in good health and CMV-seropositive. The V gene is TRBV4-1, the J gene TRBJ1-5; TRBD1 aligns across 7 bases. In nucleotides, the CDR3 is TGCGCCAGCAGCCCCGGGGGAGAGGAGGGGGCTCAGCCCCAGCATTTT. Residues: CASSPGGEEGAQPQHF.